The clone carrying this TCR beta chain was detected many times. This entry comes from a study of T-cell reconstitution after alpha-beta-depleted transplantation in children. This CDR3 region has 14 residues. Trimming stripped 3 bases from V and 7 bases from J, with 15 bases between. Preparing the TCRbeta library involved the use of unique molecular identifiers. Using its own MiXCR run on the PCR reads, TCRdb lists one record per CDR3 protein. The data show about 230,000 distinct CDR3 sequences, about 12% seen once. Sequenced material: PBMCs from the stem cell graft donor, taken from the stem cell graft. This receptor was identified in a human donor who donated a stem cell graft to a child with acute lymphoblastic leukemia. The chain recombines TRBV12-3 or TRBV12-4 with TRBJ1-1; D is unclear. CDR3 amino acids: CASSFSPNSGEAFF. The CDR3 coding sequence is TGTGCCAGCAGTTTTTCGCCTAATAGCGGTGAAGCTTTCTTT.